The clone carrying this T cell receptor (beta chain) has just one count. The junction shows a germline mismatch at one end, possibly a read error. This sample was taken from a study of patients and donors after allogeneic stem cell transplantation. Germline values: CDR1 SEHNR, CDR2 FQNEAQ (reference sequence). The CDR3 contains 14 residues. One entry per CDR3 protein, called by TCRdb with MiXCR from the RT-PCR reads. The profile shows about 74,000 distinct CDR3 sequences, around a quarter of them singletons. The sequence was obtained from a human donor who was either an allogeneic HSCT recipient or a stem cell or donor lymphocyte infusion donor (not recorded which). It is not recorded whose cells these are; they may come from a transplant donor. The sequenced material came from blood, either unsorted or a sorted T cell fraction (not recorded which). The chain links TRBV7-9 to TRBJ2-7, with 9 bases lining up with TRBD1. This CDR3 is CTSTGLGQGYEQYF. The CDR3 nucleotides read TGTACCAGCACCGGACTGGGACAGGGCTACGAGCAGTACTTC.